The rows below give T cell receptor beta chains drawn from one sample of a study of shared clonotypes between healthy human individuals. Assay used: immunoSEQ multiplex PCR; TCRdb lists only in-frame clones, some missing. The sample has about a million clones; approximately 75% are singletons. The sequenced sample was memory CD4+ T cells from PBMCs. All receptors derive from a man younger than 35 in good health. Some clones in this sample may be carry-over from other donors' samples. Both conserved end residues are part of each CDR3.

CDR3aa: CASSPASGYSYEQYF
len: 15
v_gene: TRBV5-1

CDR3aa: CASTPVGTGGNQPQHF
len: 16
v_gene: TRBV19

CDR3aa: CASSLGASGSVAYEQYF
len: 17
v_gene: TRBV5-1

CDR3aa: CASSLGGTQRREQFF
len: 15
v_gene: TRBV5-1

CDR3aa: CASSAARSRSYNEQFF
len: 16
v_gene: TRBV9

CDR3aa: CASSTAGGHEQYF
len: 13
v_gene: TRBV19

CDR3aa: CASSLYRGETQYF
len: 13
v_gene: TRBV5-1

CDR3aa: CASRKTQGSETQYF
len: 14
v_gene: TRBV19

CDR3aa: CAWRGQSNQPQHF
len: 13
v_gene: TRBV30

CDR3aa: CSVDRVRNNEQFF
len: 13
v_gene: TRBV29-1

CDR3aa: CAISQGTVGETQYF
len: 14
v_gene: TRBV10-3

CDR3aa: CASSVVQNYGYTF
len: 13
v_gene: TRBV2

CDR3aa: CASSLQGADDEQYF
len: 14
v_gene: TRBV5-1

CDR3aa: CASSVGSISYNEQFF
len: 15
v_gene: TRBV9

CDR3aa: CASDRGYEQFF
len: 11
v_gene: TRBV19

CDR3aa: CASSEGRQTYEQYF
len: 14
v_gene: TRBV2

CDR3aa: CASTMSAGSLVQYF
len: 14
v_gene: TRBV7-3

CDR3aa: CASSLQGGQYEQYF
len: 14
v_gene: TRBV5-1

CDR3aa: CASSQRDSQETQYF
len: 14
v_gene: TRBV2

CDR3aa: CATSRDNYGYTF
len: 12
v_gene: TRBV15

CDR3aa: CASSEVPVPQYF
len: 12
v_gene: TRBV2

CDR3aa: CASSLVGPGAGYTF
len: 14
v_gene: TRBV5-6

CDR3aa: CSARDTYEQYF
len: 11
v_gene: TRBV20-1

CDR3aa: CASSYSISTGEGYTF
len: 15
v_gene: TRBV6-5

CDR3aa: CASSTAGTVDLYGYTF
len: 16
v_gene: TRBV5-4

CDR3aa: CASSLGQASSYEQYF
len: 15
v_gene: TRBV5-6

CDR3aa: CASSGRARQPQHF
len: 13
v_gene: TRBV19

CDR3aa: CASSWGTGRSGNTIYF
len: 16
v_gene: TRBV7-9

CDR3aa: CASSPRSSGSEGVDTQYF
len: 18
v_gene: TRBV18

CDR3aa: CASSYRGANEKLFF
len: 14
v_gene: TRBV6-6

CDR3aa: CASRPGPTEETQYF
len: 14
v_gene: TRBV5-6

CDR3aa: CASSPPLNEQFF
len: 12
v_gene: TRBV7-6

CDR3aa: CASSKGGVGSRRAPGTDTQYF
len: 21
v_gene: TRBV21-1

CDR3aa: CASSTGTSGIEQFF
len: 14
v_gene: TRBV2

CDR3aa: CASSERGGTATQYF
len: 14
v_gene: TRBV6-1

CDR3aa: CASSVDWAAGFF
len: 12
v_gene: TRBV2

CDR3aa: CASSLGASTDTQYF
len: 14
v_gene: TRBV5-1

CDR3aa: CASSLAGPHYEQYF
len: 14
v_gene: TRBV6-5

CDR3aa: CATSRGRVGYGYTF
len: 14
v_gene: TRBV15

CDR3aa: CASSLVGLADSSYEQYF
len: 17
v_gene: TRBV7-9